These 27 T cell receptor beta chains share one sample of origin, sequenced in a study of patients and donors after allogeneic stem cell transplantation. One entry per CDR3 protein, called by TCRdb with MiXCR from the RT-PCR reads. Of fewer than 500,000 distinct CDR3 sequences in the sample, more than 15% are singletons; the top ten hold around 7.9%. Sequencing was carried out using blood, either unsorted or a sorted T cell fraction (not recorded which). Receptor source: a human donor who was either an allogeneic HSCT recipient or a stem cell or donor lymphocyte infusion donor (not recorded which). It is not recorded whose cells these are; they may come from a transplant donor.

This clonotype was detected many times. The CDR3 sequence: CASSLDLYEQYF. CDR3 DNA: TGTGCCAGCAGCTTAGATCTTTACGAGCAGTACTTC. This sequence joins TRBV7-9 and TRBJ2-7; D ambiguous. V gave up 1 base and J gave up 4 bases, with 5 bases separating them. Germline lookup yields CDR1 SEHNR and CDR2 FQNEAQ (reference sequence). The CDR3 is 12 residues long.

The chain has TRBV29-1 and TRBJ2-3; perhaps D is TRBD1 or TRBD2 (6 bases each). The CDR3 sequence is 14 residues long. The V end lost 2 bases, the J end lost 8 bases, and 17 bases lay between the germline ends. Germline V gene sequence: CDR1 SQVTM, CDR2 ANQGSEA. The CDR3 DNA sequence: TGCAGCGTTGAAAGGGGGGCTCAAAAGGCTACGCAGTATTTT. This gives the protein CSVERGAQKATQYF.

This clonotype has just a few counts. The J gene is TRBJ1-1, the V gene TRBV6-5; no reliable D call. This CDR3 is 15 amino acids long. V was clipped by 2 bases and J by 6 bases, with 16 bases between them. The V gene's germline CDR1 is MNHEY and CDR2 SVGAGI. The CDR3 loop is CASSYLGSGKAEAFF. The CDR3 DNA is TGTGCCAGCAGTTACCTAGGGTCCGGGAAAGCTGAAGCTTTCTTT.

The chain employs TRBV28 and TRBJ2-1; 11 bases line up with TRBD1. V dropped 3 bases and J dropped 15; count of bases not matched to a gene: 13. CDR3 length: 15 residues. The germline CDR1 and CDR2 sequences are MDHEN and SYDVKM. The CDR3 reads CASSFGGGQGARGFF. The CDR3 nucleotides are TGTGCCAGCAGTTTCGGGGGAGGACAGGGGGCGCGAGGGTTCTTC.

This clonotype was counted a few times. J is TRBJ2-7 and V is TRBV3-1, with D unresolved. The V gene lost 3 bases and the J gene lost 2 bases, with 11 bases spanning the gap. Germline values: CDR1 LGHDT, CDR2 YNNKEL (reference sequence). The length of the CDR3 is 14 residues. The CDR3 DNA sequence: TGTGCCAGCAGCCAGCCTAGTTTTCCCTACGAGCAGTACTTC. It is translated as CASSQPSFPYEQYF.

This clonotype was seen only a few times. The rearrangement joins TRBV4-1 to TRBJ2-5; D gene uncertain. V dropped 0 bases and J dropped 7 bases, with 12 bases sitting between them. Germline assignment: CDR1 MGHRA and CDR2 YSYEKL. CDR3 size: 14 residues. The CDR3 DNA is TGCGCCAGCAGCCAAGAGGTCACTCGAGGGACCCAGTACTTC. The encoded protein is CASSQEVTRGTQYF.

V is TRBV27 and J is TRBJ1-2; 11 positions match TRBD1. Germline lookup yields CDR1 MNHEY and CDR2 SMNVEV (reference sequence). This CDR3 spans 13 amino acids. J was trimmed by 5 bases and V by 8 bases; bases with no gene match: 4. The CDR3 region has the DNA TGTGCCAGCGGTGGACAGGGGGCTTATGGCTACACCTTC. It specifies CASGGQGAYGYTF.

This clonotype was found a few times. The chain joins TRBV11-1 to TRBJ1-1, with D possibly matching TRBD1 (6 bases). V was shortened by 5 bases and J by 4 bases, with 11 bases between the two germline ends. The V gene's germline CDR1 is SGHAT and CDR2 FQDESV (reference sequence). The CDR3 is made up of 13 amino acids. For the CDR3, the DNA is TGTGCCAGCAGCCGCAGGGGAGGCACTGAAGCTTTCTTT. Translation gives CASSRRGGTEAFF.

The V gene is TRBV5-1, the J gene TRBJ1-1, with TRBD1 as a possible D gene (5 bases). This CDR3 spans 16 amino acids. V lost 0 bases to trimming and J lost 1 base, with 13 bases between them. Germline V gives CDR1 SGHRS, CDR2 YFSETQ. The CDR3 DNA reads TGCGCCAGCAGCTTGGACGGGGGTCGAACGAACACTGAAGCTTTCTTT. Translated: CASSLDGGRTNTEAFF.

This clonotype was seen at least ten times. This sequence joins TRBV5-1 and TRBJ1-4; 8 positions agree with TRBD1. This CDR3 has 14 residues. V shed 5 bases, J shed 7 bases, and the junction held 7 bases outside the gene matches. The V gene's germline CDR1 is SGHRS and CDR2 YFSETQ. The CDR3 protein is CASRPDREGEKLFF. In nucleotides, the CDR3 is TGCGCCAGCAGGCCGGACAGGGAGGGTGAAAAACTGTTTTTT.

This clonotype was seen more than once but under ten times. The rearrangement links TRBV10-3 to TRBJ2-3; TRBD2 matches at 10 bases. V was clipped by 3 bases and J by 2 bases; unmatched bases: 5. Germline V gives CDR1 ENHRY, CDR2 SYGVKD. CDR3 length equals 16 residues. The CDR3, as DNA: TGTGCCATCAGTGACCAACTAGCGGGACACACAGATACGCAGTATTTT. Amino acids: CAISDQLAGHTDTQYF.

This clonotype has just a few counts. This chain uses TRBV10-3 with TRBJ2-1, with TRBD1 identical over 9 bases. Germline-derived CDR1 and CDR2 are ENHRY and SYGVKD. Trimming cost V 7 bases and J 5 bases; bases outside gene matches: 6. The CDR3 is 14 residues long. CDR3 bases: TGTGCCATCAATCGACAGGGGGTCAACAATGAGCAGTTCTTC. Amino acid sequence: CAINRQGVNNEQFF.

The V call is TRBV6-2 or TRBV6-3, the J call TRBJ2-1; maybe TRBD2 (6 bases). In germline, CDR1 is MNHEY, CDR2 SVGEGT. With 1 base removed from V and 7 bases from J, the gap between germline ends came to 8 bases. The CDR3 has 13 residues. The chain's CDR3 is CASSYWGDNEQFF. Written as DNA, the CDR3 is TGTGCCAGCAGTTACTGGGGGGATAATGAGCAGTTCTTC.

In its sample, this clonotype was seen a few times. The CDR3 loop reads CASRVWAGTEAFF. As DNA, the CDR3 is TGTGCCAGCAGAGTTTGGGCTGGGACTGAAGCTTTCTTT. V and J are TRBV27 and TRBJ1-1; D is unresolved. The CDR3 sequence is 13 residues long. The V and J ends lost 6 bases and 5 bases respectively, with 13 bases between them. Per the germline V gene, CDR1 is MNHEY and CDR2 is SMNVEV (reference sequence).

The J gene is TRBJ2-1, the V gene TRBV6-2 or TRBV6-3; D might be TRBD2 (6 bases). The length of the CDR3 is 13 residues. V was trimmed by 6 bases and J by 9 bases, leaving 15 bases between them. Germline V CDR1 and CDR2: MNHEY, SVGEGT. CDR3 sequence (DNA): TGTGCCAGCAGGGCCCTAGGGCGGGGTGAGCAGTTCTTC. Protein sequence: CASRALGRGEQFF.

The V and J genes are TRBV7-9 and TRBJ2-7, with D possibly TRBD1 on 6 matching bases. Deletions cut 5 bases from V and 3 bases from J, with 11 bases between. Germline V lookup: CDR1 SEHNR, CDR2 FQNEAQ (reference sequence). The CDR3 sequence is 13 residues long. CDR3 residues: CASSRRTVYEQYF. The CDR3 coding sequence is TGTGCCAGCAGCCGCAGGACAGTCTACGAGCAGTACTTC.

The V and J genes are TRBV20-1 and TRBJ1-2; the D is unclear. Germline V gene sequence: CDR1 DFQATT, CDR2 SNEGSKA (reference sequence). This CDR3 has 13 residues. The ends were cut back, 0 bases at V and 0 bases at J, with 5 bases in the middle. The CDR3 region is CSARDRANYGYTF. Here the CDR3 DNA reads TGCAGTGCTAGAGACAGAGCTAACTATGGCTACACCTTC.

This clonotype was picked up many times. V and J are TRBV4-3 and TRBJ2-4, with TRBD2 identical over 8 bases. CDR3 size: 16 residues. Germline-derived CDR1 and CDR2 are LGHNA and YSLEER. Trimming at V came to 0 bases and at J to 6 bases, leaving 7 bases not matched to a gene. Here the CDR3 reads CASSQDQRGRSNIQYF. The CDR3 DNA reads TGCGCCAGCAGCCAAGACCAGCGGGGGAGATCAAACATTCAGTACTTC.

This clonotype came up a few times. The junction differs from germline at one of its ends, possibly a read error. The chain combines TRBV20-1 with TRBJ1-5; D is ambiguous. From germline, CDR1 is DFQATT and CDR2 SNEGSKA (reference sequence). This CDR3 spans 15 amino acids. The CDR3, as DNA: TGCAGTGCTAGAGAGGCCCCCGGCCCGAATCAACCCCAGCATTTT. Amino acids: CSAREAPGPNQPQHF.

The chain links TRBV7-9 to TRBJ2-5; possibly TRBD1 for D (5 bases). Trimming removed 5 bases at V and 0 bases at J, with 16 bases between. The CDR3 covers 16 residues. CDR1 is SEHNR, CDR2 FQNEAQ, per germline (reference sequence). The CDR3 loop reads CASSRSLQVYQETQYF. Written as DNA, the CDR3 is TGTGCCAGCAGCCGGTCATTACAGGTGTACCAAGAGACCCAGTACTTC.

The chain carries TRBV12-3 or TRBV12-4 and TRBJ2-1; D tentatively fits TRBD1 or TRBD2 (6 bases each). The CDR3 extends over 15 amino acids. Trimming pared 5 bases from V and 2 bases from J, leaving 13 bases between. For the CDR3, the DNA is TGTGCCAGCAGTAAAGTGGGGGGCCCCTACAATGAGCAGTTCTTC. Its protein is CASSKVGGPYNEQFF.

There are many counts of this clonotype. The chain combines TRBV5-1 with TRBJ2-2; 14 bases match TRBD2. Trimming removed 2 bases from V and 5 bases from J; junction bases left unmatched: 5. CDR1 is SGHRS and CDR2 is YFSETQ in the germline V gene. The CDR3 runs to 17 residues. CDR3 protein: CASSFGLAGGWTGELFF. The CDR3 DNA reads TGCGCCAGCAGCTTCGGACTAGCGGGAGGTTGGACCGGGGAGCTGTTTTTT.

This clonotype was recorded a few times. The CDR3 sequence: CASTYLGQGEGTEAFF. CDR3 DNA sequence: TGTGCCAGCACCTACCTGGGACAGGGAGAAGGCACTGAAGCTTTCTTT. The chain carries TRBV25-1 and TRBJ1-1, with 9 bases aligning to TRBD1. Trimming at V came to 7 bases and at J to 4 bases, leaving 13 bases not matched to a gene. The CDR3 is 16 residues long. Germline CDR1 MGHDK, CDR2 SYGVNS.

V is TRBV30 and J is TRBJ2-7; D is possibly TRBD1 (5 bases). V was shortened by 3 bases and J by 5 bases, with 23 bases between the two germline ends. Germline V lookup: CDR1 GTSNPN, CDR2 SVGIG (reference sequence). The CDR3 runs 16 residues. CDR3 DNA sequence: TGTGCCTGGAGCACAATCCGTAACAGGCCCTGGGACGAGCAGTACTTC. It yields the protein CAWSTIRNRPWDEQYF.

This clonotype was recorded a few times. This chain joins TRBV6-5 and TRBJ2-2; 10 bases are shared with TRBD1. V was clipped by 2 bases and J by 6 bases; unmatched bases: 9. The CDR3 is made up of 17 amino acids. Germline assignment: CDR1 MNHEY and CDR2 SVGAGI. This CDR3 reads CASSYPGTGALSGELFF. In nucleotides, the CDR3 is TGTGCCAGCAGTTACCCGGGGACAGGGGCCCTTTCCGGGGAGCTGTTTTTT.

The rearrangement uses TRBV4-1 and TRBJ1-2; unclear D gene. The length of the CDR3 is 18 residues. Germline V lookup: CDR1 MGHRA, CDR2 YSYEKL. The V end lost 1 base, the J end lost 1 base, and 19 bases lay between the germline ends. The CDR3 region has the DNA TGCGCCAGCAGCCAAGTATGGATATCGGGCAGAAGTAACTATGGCTACACCTTC. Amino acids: CASSQVWISGRSNYGYTF.

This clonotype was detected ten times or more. The CDR3: CAISSSGGNTEAFF. For the CDR3, the DNA is TGTGCCATCAGCTCCTCGGGGGGGAACACTGAAGCTTTCTTT. The genes are TRBV10-3 and TRBJ1-1; D might be TRBD1 (5 bases). Between the trimmed V and J ends, which lost 6 bases and 1 base, there was a span of 12 bases. CDR3 length: 14 amino acids. CDR1 ENHRY and CDR2 SYGVKD come from the germline V gene.